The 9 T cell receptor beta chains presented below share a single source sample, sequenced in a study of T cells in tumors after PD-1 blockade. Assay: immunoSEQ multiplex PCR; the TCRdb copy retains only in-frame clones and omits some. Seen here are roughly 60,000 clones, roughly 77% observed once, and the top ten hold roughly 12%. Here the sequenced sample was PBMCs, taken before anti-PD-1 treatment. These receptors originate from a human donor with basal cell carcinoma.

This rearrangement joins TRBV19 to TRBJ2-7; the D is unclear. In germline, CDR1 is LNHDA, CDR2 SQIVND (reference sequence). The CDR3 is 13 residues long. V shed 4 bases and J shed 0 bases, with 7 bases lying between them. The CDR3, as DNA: TGTGCCAGTAGTAGGAAGGCCTCCTACGAGCAGTACTTC. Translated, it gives CASSRKASYEQYF.

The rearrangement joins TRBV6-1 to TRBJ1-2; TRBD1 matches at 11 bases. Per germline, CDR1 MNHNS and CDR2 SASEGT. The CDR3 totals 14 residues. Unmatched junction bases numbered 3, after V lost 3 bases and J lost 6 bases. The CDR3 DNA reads TGTGCCAGCAGTGACGGACAGGGGGCTCATGGCTACACCTTC. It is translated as CASSDGQGAHGYTF.

DNA for the CDR3: TGTGCCAGCAGTTGGGTAAGCGAGACCCAGTACTTC. As protein: CASSWVSETQYF. The V and J genes are TRBV12-3 or TRBV12-4 and TRBJ2-5; D not certain. With 4 bases removed from V and 5 bases from J, the gap between germline ends came to 8 bases. This CDR3 is 12 amino acids long.

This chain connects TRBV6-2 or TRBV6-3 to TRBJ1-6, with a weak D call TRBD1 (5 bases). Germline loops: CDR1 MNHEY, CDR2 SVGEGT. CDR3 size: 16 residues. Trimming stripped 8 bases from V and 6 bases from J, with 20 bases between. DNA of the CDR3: TGTGCCAGCCGCCGTTGGGGGATTCAAGGTAATTCACCCCTCCACTTT. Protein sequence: CASRRWGIQGNSPLHF.

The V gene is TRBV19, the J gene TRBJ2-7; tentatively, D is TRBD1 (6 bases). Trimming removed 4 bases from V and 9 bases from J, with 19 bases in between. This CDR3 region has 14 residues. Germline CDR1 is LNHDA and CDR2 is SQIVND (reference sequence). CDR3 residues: CASSTGGQRRGQYF. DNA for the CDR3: TGTGCCAGTAGTACTGGAGGACAGCGCCGTGGGCAGTACTTC.

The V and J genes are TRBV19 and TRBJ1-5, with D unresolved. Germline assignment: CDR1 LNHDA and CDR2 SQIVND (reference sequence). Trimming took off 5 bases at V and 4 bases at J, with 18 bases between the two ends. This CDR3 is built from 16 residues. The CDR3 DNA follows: TGTGCCAGTAGTGCCCAGAGGACCTTTAAGAATCAGCCCCAGCATTTT. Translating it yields CASSAQRTFKNQPQHF.

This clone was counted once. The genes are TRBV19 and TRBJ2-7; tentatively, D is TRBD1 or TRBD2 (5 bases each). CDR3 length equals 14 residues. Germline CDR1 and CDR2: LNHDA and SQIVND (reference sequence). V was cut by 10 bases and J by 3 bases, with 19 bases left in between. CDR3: CATRAPGLHYEQYF. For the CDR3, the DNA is TGTGCCACCAGGGCTCCGGGGCTCCACTACGAGCAGTACTTC.

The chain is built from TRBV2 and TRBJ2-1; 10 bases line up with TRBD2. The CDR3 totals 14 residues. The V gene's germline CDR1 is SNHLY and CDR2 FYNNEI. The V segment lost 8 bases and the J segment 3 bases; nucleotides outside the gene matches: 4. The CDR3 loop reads CASGRLAGYNEQFF. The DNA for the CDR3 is TGTGCCAGCGGAAGACTAGCGGGCTACAATGAGCAGTTCTTC.

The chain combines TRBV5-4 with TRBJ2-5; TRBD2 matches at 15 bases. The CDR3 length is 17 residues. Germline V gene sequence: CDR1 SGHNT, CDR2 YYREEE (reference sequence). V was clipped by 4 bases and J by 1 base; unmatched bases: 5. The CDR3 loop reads CASSGEGLAGGQETQYF. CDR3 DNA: TGTGCCAGCAGCGGGGAGGGACTAGCGGGGGGCCAAGAGACCCAGTACTTC.